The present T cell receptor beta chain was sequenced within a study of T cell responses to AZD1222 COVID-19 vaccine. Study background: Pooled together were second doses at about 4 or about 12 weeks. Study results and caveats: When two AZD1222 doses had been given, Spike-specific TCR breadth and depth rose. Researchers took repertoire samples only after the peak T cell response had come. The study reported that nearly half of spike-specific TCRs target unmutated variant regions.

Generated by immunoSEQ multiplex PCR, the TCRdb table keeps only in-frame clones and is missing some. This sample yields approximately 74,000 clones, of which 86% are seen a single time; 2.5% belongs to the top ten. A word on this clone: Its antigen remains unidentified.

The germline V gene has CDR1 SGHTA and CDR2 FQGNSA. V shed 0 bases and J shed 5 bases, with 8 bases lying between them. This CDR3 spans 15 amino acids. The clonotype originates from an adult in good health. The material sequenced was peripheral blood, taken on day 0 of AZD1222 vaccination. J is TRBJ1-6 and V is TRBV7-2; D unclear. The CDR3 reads CASSLARSNNSPLHF. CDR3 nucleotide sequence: TGTGCCAGCAGCTTAGCCAGGTCCAATAATTCACCCCTCCACTTT.